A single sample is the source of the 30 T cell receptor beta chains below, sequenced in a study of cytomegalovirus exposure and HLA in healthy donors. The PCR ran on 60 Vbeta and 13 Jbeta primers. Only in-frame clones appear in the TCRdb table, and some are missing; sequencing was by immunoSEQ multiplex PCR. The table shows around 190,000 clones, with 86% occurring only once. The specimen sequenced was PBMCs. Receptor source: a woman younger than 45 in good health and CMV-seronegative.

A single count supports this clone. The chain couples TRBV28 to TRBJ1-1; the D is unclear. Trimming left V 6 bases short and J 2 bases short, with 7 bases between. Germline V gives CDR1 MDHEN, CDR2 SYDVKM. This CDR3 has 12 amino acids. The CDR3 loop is CASSETNTEAFF. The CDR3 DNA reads TGTGCCAGCAGCGAAACAAACACTGAAGCTTTCTTT.

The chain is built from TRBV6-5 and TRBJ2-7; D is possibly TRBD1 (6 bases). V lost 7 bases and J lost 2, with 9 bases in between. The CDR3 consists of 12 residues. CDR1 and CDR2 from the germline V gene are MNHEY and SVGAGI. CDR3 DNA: TGTGCCAGCACGGGGACACCCTACGAGCAGTACTTC. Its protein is CASTGTPYEQYF.

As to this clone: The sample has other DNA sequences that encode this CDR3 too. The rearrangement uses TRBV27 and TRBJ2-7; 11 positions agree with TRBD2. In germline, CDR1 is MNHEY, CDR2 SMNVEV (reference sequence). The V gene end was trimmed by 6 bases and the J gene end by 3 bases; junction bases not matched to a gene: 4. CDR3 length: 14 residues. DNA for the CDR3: TGTGCCAGCAGCCCGGGACTAGCGGTCTACGAGCAGTACTTC. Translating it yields CASSPGLAVYEQYF.

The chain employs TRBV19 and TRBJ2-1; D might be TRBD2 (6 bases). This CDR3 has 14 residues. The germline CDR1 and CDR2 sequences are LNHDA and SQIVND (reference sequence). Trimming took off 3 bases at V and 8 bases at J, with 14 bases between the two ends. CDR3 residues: CASSMGTSSDEQFF. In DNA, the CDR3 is TGTGCCAGTAGTATGGGAACTAGCAGCGATGAGCAGTTCTTC.

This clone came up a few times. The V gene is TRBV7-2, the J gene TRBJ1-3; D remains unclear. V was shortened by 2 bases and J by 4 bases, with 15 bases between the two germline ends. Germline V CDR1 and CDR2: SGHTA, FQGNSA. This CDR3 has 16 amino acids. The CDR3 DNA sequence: TGTGCCAGCAGCTTACTAGGTCCTGCTAGGGGAAACACCATATATTTT. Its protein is CASSLLGPARGNTIYF.

The CDR3 DNA reads TGTGCCAGCAGCTTACAGACAGGCCCCTACGAGCAGTACTTC. It encodes CASSLQTGPYEQYF. This rearrangement joins TRBV11-1 to TRBJ2-7; TRBD1 might be the D (6 bases). Deletions cut 2 bases from V and 2 bases from J, with 10 bases between. Germline-derived CDR1 and CDR2 are SGHAT and FQDESV (reference sequence). The CDR3 loop spans 14 amino acids.

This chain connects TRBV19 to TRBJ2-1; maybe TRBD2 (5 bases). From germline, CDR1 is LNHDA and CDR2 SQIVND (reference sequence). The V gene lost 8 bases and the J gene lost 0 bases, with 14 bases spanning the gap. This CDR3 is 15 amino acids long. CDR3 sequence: CASSGLESSYNEQFF. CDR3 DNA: TGTGCCAGTTCTGGACTGGAAAGCTCCTACAATGAGCAGTTCTTC.

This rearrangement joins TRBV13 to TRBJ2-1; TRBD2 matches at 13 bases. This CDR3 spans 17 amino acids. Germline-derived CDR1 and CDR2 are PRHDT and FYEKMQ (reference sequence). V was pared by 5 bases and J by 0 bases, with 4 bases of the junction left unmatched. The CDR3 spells CASSPTSGRASYNEQFF. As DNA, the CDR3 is TGTGCCAGCAGCCCCACTAGCGGGAGGGCCTCCTACAATGAGCAGTTCTTC.

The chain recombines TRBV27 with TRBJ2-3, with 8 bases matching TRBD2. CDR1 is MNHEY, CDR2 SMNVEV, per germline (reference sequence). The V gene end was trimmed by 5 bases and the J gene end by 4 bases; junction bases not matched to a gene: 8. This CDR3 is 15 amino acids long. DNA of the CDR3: TGTGCCAGCAGTCCGGGGGGGATCCGTCCAGATACGCAGTATTTT. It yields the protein CASSPGGIRPDTQYF.

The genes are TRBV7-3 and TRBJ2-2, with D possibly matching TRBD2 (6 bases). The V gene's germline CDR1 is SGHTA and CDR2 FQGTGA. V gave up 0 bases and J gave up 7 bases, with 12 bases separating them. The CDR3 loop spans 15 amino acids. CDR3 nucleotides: TGTGCCAGCAGCTTAACGCGGGGCGGAGGCGGGGAGCTGTTTTTT. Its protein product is CASSLTRGGGGELFF.

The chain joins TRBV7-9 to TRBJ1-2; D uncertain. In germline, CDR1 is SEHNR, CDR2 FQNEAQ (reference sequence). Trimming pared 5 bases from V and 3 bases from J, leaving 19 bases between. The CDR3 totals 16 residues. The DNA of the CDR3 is TGTGCCAGCAGCACCCGGCGGGAGGACCCTGACTATGGCTACACCTTC. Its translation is CASSTRREDPDYGYTF.

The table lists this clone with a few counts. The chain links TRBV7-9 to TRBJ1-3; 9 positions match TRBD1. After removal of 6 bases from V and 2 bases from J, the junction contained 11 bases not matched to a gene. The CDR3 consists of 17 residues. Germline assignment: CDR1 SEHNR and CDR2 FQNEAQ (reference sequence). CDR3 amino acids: CASSAGQGFGPGNTIYF. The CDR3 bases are TGTGCCAGCAGTGCGGGACAGGGATTCGGCCCTGGAAACACCATATATTTT.

In DNA, the CDR3 is TGCGCCAGCTCCTCGGACTCTTTCAATGAGCAGTTCTTC. Amino acid sequence: CASSSDSFNEQFF. This chain links TRBV5-1 with TRBJ2-1, with a weak D call TRBD2 (5 bases). Trimming removed 7 bases from V and 6 bases from J, with 14 bases in between. The V gene's germline CDR1 is SGHRS and CDR2 YFSETQ. The CDR3 runs to 13 residues.

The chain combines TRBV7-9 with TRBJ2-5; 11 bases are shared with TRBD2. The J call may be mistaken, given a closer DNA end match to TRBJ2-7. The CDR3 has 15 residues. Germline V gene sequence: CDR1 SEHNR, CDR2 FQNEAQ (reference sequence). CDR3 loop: CASSLGGTSGYEQYF. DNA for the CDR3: TGTGCCAGCAGCTTAGGTGGGACTAGCGGCTACGAGCAGTACTTC.

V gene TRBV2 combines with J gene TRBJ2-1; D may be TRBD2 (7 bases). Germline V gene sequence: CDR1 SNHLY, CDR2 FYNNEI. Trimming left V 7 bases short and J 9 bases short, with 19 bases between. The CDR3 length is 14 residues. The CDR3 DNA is TGTGCCAGCACGAGAATGGGGGGCGGGAGTGAGCAGTTCTTC. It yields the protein CASTRMGGGSEQFF.

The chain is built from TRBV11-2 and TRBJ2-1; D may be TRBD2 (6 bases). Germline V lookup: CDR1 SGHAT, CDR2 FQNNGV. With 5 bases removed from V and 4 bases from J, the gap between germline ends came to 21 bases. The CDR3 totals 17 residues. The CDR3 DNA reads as TGTGCCAGCAGCCACGGTTTATTTGGCGGGGCTTACAATGAGCAGTTCTTC. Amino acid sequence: CASSHGLFGGAYNEQFF.

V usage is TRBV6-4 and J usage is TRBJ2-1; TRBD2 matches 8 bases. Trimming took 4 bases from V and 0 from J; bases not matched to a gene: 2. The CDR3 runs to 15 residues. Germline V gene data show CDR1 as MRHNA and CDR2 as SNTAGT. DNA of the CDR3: TGTGCCAGCAGTGTCACTAGCGGCTCCTACAATGAGCAGTTCTTC. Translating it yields CASSVTSGSYNEQFF.

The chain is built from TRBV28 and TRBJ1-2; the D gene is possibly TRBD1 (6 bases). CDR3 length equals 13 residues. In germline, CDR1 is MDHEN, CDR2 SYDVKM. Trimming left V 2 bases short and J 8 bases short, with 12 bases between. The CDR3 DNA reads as TGTGCCAGCAGTTTAAACAGGGTGGGAGGCTACACCTTC. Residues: CASSLNRVGGYTF.

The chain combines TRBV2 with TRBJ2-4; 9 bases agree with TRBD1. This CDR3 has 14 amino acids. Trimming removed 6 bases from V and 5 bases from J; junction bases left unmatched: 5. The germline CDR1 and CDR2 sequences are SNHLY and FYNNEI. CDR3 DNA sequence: TGTGCCAGCAGCCTCACAGGGGGCCAAAACATTCAGTACTTC. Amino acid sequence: CASSLTGGQNIQYF. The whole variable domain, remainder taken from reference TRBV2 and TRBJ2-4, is EPEVTQTPSHQVTQMGQEVILRCVPISNHLYFYWYRQILGQKVEFLVSFYNNEISEKSEIFDDQFSVERPDGSNFTLKIRSTKLEDSAMYFCASSLTGGQNIQYFGAGTRLSVL.

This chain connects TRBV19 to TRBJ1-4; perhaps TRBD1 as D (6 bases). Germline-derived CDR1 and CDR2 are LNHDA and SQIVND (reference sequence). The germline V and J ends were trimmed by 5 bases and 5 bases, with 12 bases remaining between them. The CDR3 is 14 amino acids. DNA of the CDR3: TGTGCCAGTAGTTACGGGACACCGAATGAAAAACTGTTTTTT. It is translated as CASSYGTPNEKLFF.

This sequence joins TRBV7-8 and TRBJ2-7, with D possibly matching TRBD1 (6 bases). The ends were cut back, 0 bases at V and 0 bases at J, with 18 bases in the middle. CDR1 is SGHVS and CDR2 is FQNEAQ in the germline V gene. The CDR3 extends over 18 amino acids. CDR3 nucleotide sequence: TGTGCCAGCAGCTTAGCTGATACAGGGAGCCACCCCTCCTACGAGCAGTACTTC. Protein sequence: CASSLADTGSHPSYEQYF.

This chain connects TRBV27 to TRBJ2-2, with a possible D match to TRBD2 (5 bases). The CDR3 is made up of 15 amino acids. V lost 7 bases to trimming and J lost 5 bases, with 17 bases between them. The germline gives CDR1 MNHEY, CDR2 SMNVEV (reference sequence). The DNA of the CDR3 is TGTGCCAGCACTCCCTGGGCCTCGGGGACCGGGGAGCTGTTTTTT. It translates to CASTPWASGTGELFF.

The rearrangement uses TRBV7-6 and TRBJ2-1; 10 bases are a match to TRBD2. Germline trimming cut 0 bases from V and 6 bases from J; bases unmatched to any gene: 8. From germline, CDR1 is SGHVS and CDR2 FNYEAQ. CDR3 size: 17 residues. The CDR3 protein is CASSLAPSGSKGNEQFF. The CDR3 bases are TGTGCCAGCAGCTTAGCGCCTAGCGGGAGTAAAGGCAATGAGCAGTTCTTC.

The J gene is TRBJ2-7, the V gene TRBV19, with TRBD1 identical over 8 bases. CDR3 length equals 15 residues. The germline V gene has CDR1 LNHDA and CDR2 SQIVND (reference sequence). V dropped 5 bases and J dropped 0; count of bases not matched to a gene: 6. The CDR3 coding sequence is TGTGCCAGTAGTCTTGGGACAGGCCTCTCCTACGAGCAGTACTTC. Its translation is CASSLGTGLSYEQYF.

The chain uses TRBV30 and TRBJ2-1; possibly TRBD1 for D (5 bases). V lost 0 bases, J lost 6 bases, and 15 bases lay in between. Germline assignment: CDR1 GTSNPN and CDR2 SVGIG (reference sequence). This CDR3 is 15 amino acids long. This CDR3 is CAWSVRSWTPNEQFF. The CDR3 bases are TGTGCCTGGAGTGTAAGGTCCTGGACACCCAATGAGCAGTTCTTC.

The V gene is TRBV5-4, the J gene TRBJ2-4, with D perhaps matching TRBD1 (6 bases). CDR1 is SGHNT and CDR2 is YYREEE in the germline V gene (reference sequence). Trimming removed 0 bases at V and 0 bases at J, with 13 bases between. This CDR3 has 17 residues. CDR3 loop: CASSLDRALGAKNIQYF. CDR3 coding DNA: TGTGCCAGCAGCTTGGACAGGGCCCTTGGAGCCAAAAACATTCAGTACTTC.

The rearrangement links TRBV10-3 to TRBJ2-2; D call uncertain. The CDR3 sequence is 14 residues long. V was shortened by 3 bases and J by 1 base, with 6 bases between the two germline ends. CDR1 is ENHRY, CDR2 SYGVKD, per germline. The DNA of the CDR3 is TGTGCCATCAGTGATATAAAGAACACCGGGGAGCTGTTTTTT. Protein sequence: CAISDIKNTGELFF.

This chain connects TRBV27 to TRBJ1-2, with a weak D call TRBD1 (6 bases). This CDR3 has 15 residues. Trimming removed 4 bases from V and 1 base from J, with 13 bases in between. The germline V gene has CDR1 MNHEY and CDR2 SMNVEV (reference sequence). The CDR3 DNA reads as TGTGCCAGCAGTTCACAGGGACGGGGTAACTATGGCTACACCTTC. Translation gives CASSSQGRGNYGYTF.

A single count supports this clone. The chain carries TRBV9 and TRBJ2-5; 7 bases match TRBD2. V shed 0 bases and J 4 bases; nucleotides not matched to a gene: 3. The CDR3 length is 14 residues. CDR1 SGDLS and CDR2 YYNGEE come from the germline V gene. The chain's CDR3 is CASSVAAGAETQYF. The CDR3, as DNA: TGTGCCAGCAGCGTAGCTGCGGGAGCAGAGACCCAGTACTTC.

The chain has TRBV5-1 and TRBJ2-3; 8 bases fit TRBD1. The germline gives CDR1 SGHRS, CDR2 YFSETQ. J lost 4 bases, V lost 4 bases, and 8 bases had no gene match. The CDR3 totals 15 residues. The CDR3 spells CASSPDRASSDTQYF. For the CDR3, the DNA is TGCGCCAGCAGCCCGGACAGGGCTTCGTCAGATACGCAGTATTTT.